This entry lists 10 T cell receptor beta chains sequenced from one sample in a study of blood T cell repertoires in COVID-19. TCRdb's copy holds only in-frame clones and misses some; the assay was immunoSEQ multiplex PCR. The sample has roughly 110,000 clones; 85% to 95% are singletons. Material: peripheral blood. Every receptor here comes from a woman in her twenties or thirties with acute or convalescent COVID-19.

The V and J genes are TRBV5-1 and TRBJ2-7; no clear D. Trimming shortened V by 4 bases and J by 5 bases, and 13 bases separated the two germline ends. The CDR3 is 13 residues long. CDR1 and CDR2 from the germline V gene are SGHRS and YFSETQ. The CDR3 DNA reads as TGCGCCAGCAGCCCGGTCCGCGGAGACGAGCAGTACTTC. It yields the protein CASSPVRGDEQYF.

The chain's CDR3 is CASSVQGDRGYGYTF. The CDR3 coding sequence is TGTGCCAGCAGCGTACAAGGAGACAGGGGCTATGGCTACACCTTC. The chain recombines TRBV9 with TRBJ1-2; 8 bases align to TRBD1. CDR1 and CDR2 (germline): SGDLS, YYNGEE. The length of the CDR3 is 15 residues. V lost 1 base and J lost 4; bases outside the gene matches: 6.

This clone was observed once. The chain has TRBV11-1 and TRBJ1-2; TRBD1 aligns across 9 bases. Germline V gene data show CDR1 as SGHAT and CDR2 as FQDESV (reference sequence). The CDR3 is 14 residues long. V was pared by 5 bases and J by 7 bases, with 8 bases of the junction left unmatched. CDR3 coding DNA: TGTGCCAGCAGCCCGGACAGGGGCGCGGGTGGCTACACCTTC. Encoded protein: CASSPDRGAGGYTF.

The chain joins TRBV15 to TRBJ1-5; 11 bases fit TRBD1. The CDR3 spans 15 residues. Germline V gives CDR1 LNHNV, CDR2 YYDKDF (reference sequence). Trimming took 6 bases from V and 5 from J; bases not matched to a gene: 6. The CDR3, as DNA: TGTGCCACCAGTAGATGGACAGGGGGCGATCAGCCCCAGCATTTT. Translation: CATSRWTGGDQPQHF.

This clone occurred many times. The rearrangement uses TRBV2 and TRBJ1-5; D is unresolved. V lost 7 bases and J 0 bases, leaving 10 bases between the germline ends. Germline CDR1 reads SNHLY; CDR2 reads FYNNEI. The CDR3 length is 14 residues. The CDR3 reads CASTGLDSNQPQHF. Written as DNA, the CDR3 is TGTGCCAGCACAGGCCTCGATAGCAATCAGCCCCAGCATTTT.

V usage is TRBV9 and J usage is TRBJ2-1; TRBD2 aligns across 8 bases. The V segment lost 3 bases and the J segment 2 bases; nucleotides outside the gene matches: 13. Germline V gives CDR1 SGDLS, CDR2 YYNGEE. The length of the CDR3 is 18 residues. The CDR3 nucleotides read TGTGCCAGCAGCGCCCCCCGGGAGGGGTATAATACCTACAATGAGCAGTTCTTC. Translated: CASSAPREGYNTYNEQFF. The full variable domain, completed using reference TRBV9 and TRBJ2-1, is DSGVTQTPKHLITATGQRVTLRCSPRSGDLSVYWYQQSLDQGLQFLIQYYNGEERAKGNILERFSAQQFPDLHSELNLSSLELGDSALYFCASSAPREGYNTYNEQFFGPGTRLTVL.

The chain combines TRBV6-2 or TRBV6-3 with TRBJ1-1, with a tentative D call TRBD1 (5 bases). This CDR3 region has 16 residues. The germline V gene encodes CDR1 MNHEY and CDR2 SVGEGT. V lost 2 bases and J lost 1, with 14 bases in between. The CDR3 is CASSYGQGGWNTEAFF. CDR3 DNA sequence: TGTGCCAGCAGTTACGGGCAGGGAGGATGGAACACTGAAGCTTTCTTT.

The genes are TRBV7-8 and TRBJ2-2; possibly TRBD2 for D (7 bases). Per the germline V gene, CDR1 is SGHVS and CDR2 is FQNEAQ. V was clipped by 3 bases and J by 4 bases, with 12 bases between them. The CDR3 totals 15 residues. The DNA for the CDR3 is TGTGCCAGCAGCTTTCGGCGGGGGCGCACCGGGGAGCTGTTTTTT. This sequence encodes CASSFRRGRTGELFF.

The rearrangement links TRBV28 to TRBJ1-2; no clear D. Deletions cut 2 bases from V and 5 bases from J, with 15 bases between. The CDR3 contains 15 residues. The V gene's germline CDR1 is MDHEN and CDR2 SYDVKM. CDR3 bases: TGTGCCAGCAGTTTACGGGCCGGGGTAGGATATGGCTACACCTTC. Encoded protein: CASSLRAGVGYGYTF.

A single count supports this clone. V is TRBV24-1 and J is TRBJ1-1, with D perhaps TRBD1 (5 bases). The CDR3 runs to 10 residues. The V end was cut by 7 bases, the J end by 8 bases, with 7 bases between. Germline CDR1 and CDR2: KGHDR and SFDVKD. The CDR3 here is CATRGGEAFF. The DNA for the CDR3 is TGTGCCACCAGGGGGGGGGAAGCTTTCTTT.